Ten or more counts support the clone carrying this T cell receptor (beta chain). The antigen remains undetermined. This sample is drawn from a study of human T cells and chemical hapten exposure. The overall study: Yields of TCR per sample differed, chiefly owing to small differences in pooled library volume. Broader study findings: High-frequency TCRs, those above 1 in 1000, stayed the same after DPC sensitization.

Noted time point: healthy volunteer bleed at 6 weeks. The template was total RNA from unfractionated whole blood. Individual cDNA molecules had unique molecular identifiers attached to them by the library. Study processing details: Per-sample TCR counts ranged from about 20,000 to 700,000, median roughly 87,000. TCRdb re-analysed the RACE reads in MiXCR, keeping a single row per CDR3 protein. The V and J calls and clone size are TCRdb's, not the authors'. This sample carries fewer than 85,000 distinct CDR3 sequences, 8.5% to 10% of them seen once, and the ten largest clones take about 1.8%. Trimming took off 0 bases at V and 8 bases at J, with 4 bases between the two ends. The CDR3 has 11 residues. The germline V gene has CDR1 MNHEY and CDR2 SVGEGT.

The sample was whole blood. The sequence was collected from a female donor in good health. Some clones in this sample may be carry-over from other donors' samples. The chain uses TRBV6-2 or TRBV6-3 and TRBJ1-1; D is ambiguous. The CDR3 reads CASSYSAEAFF. The CDR3 region has the DNA TGTGCCAGCAGTTACTCGGCCGAAGCTTTCTTT.